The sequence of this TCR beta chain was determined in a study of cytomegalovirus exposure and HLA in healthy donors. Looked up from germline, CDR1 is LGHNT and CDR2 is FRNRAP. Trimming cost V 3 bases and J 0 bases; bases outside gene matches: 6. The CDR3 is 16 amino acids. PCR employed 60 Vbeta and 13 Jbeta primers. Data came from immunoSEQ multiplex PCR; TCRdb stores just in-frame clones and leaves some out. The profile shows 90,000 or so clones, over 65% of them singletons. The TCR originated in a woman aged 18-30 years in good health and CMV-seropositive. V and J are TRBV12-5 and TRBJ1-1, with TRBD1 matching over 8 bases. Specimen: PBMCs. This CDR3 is CASGFPQGAVNTEAFF. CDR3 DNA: TGTGCTAGTGGTTTCCCCCAGGGGGCGGTGAACACTGAAGCTTTCTTT.